The present T cell receptor beta chain was sequenced within a study of blood T cell repertoires in COVID-19. The V gene end was trimmed by 11 bases and the J gene end by 0 bases; junction bases not matched to a gene: 6. Germline values: CDR1 SGHVS, CDR2 FQNEAQ. The CDR3 loop spans 15 amino acids. Sequencing used immunoSEQ multiplex PCR; TCRdb keeps in-frame clones, though not all of them. This table holds 110,000 or so clones, roughly 80% found once. The receptor's source is a man in his 70s with acute or convalescent COVID-19. The chain has TRBV7-8 and TRBJ2-6; 8 bases fit TRBD1. The sequencing sample was made of peripheral blood. The chain's CDR3 is CAGGQGSSGANVLTF. DNA of the CDR3: TGTGCCGGTGGACAGGGTAGCTCTGGGGCCAACGTCCTGACTTTC.